This T cell receptor beta chain was documented in a study of T-cell memory formation after mild COVID-19. Overall study results and limits: Several responding clones turned up in pre-infection memory, indicating that cross-reactive memory may have taken part. Mainly CM and EM harbored the contracting CD4+ clones; mainly EMRA harbored the CD8+ ones.

V was trimmed by 6 bases and J by 0 bases, leaving 10 bases between them. Germline CDR1 reads KGHDR; CDR2 reads SFDVKD. The CDR3 sequence is 15 residues long. Sample barcodes and UMIs were carried by the TCR alpha and TCR beta cDNA libraries that 5'RACE generated with constant-segment primers. TCRdb re-derived calls from the 5' RACE reads in MiXCR, one entry per CDR3 protein. The data hold 400,000 to 550,000 distinct CDR3 sequences, with roughly 25% observed a single time. This clonotype was seen a few times. Antigen specificity is unknown. Source material: PBMCs or a T cell subset sorted from them (not recorded which). This receptor was obtained from an adult woman who had mild COVID-19 (a few samples of this study predate the infection). Cell type and time point are not known. The chain combines TRBV24-1 with TRBJ2-2; possible D gene TRBD1, 5 bases. This CDR3 reads CATSLTGSNTGELFF. CDR3 bases: TGTGCCACCAGTTTAACAGGCTCGAACACCGGGGAGCTGTTTTTT.